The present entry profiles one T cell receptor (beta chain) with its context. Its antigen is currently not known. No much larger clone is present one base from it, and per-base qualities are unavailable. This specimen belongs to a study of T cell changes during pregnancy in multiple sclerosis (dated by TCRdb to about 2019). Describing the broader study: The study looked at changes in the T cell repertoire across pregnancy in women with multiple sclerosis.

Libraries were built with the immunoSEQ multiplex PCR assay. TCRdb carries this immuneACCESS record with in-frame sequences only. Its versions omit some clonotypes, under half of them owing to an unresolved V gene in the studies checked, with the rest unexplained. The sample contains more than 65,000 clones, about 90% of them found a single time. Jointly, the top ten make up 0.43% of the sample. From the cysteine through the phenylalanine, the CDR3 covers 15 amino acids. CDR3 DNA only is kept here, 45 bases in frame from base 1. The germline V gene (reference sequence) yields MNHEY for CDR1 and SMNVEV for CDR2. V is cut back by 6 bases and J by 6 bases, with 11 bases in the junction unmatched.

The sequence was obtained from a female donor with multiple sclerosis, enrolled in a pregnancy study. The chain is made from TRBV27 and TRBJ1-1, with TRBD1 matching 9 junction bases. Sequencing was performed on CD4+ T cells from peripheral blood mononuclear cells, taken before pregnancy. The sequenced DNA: TGTGCCAGCAGGAACAGGGGGCCGAGTATGTCTGAAGCTTTCTTT. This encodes CASRNRGPSMSEAFF.